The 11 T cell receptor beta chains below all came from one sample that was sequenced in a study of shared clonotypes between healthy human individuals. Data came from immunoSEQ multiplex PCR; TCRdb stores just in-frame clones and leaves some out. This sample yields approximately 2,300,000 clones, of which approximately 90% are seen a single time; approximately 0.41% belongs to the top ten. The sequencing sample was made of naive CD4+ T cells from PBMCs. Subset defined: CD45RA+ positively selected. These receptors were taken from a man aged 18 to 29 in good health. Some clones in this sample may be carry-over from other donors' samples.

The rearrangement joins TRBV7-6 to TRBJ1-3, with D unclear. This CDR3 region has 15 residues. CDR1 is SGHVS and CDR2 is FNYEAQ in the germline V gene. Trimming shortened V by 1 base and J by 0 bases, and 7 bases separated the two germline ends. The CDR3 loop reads CASSLEDTSGNTIYF. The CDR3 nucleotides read TGTGCCAGCAGCTTAGAAGACACCTCTGGAAACACCATATATTTT.

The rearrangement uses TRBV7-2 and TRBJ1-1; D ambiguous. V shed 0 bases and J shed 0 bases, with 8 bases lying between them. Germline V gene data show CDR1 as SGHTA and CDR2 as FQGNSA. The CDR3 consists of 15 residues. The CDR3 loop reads CASSLAYGMNTEAFF. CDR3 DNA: TGTGCCAGCAGCTTAGCTTATGGTATGAACACTGAAGCTTTCTTT. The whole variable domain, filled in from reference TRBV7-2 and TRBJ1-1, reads GAGVSQSPSNKVTEKGKDVELRCDPISGHTALYWYRQSLGQGLEFLIYFQGNSAPDKSGLPSDRFSAERTGGSVSTLTIQRTQQEDSAVYLCASSLAYGMNTEAFFGQGTRLTVV.

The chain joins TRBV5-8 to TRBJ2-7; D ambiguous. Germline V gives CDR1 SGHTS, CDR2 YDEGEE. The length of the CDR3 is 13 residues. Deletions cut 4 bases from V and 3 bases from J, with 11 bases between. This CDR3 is CASSQDTVYEQYF. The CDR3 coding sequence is TGTGCCAGCAGCCAAGATACAGTCTACGAGCAGTACTTC. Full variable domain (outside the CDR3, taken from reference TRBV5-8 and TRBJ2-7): EAGVTQSPTHLIKTRGQQATLRCSPISGHTSVYWYQQALGLGLQFLLWYDEGEERNRGNFPPRFSGRQFPNYSSELNVNALELEDSALYLCASSQDTVYEQYFGPGTRLTVT.

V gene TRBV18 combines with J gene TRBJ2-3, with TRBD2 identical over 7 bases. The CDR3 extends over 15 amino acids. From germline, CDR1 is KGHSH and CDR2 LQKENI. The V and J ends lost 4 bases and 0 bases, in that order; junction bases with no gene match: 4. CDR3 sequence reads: CASSLQRGSTDTQYF. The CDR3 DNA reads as TGTGCCAGCTCACTTCAGCGGGGTAGCACAGATACGCAGTATTTT.

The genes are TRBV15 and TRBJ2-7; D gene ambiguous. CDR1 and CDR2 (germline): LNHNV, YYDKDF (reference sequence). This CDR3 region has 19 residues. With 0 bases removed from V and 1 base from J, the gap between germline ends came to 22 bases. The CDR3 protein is CATSRERVDLAPTSYEQYF. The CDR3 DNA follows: TGTGCCACCAGCAGAGAAAGGGTTGACTTAGCCCCGACATCCTACGAGCAGTACTTC.

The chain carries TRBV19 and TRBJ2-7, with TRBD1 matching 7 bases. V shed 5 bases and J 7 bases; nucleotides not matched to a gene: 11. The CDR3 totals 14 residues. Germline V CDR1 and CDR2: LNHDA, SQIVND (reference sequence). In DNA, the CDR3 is TGTGCCAGTAGTGAGGACAGGTCAAAGGGGGAGCAGTACTTC. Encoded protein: CASSEDRSKGEQYF.

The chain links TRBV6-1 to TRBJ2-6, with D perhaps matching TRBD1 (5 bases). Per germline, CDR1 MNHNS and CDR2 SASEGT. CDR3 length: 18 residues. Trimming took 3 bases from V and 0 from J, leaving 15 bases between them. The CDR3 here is CASSDMGPLVSGANVLTF. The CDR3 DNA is TGTGCCAGCAGTGATATGGGGCCGCTAGTCTCTGGGGCCAACGTCCTGACTTTC.

CDR3 coding DNA: TGCGCCAGCAGCAGGGACGGGAATCAAGAGACCCAGTACTTC. Translated: CASSRDGNQETQYF. The chain employs TRBV5-1 and TRBJ2-5; either TRBD1 or TRBD2 may fit D (5 bases each). CDR1 and CDR2 (germline): SGHRS, YFSETQ. CDR3 length: 14 amino acids. The V end was cut by 4 bases, the J end by 2 bases, with 12 bases between.

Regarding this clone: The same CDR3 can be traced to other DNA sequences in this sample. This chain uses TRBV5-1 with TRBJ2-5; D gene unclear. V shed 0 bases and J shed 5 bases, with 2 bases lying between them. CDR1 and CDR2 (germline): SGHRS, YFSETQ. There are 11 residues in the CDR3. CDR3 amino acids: CASSLAETQYF. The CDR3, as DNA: TGCGCCAGCAGCTTGGCCGAGACCCAGTACTTC.

CDR3 nucleotide sequence: TGTGCCAGCAGCTTTAGGTCAGGGCTTGAAAAACTGTTTTTT. It specifies CASSFRSGLEKLFF. J is TRBJ1-4 and V is TRBV7-8, with D possibly being TRBD1 (5 bases). Trimming shortened V by 3 bases and J by 7 bases, and 12 bases separated the two germline ends. The germline V gene has CDR1 SGHVS and CDR2 FQNEAQ. This CDR3 is 14 amino acids long.

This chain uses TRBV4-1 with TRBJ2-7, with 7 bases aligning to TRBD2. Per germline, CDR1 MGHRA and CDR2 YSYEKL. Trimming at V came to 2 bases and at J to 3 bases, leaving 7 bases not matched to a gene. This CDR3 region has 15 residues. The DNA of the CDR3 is TGCGCCAGCAGCCAAACCGCGGGACTAAGCTACGAGCAGTACTTC. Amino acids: CASSQTAGLSYEQYF.